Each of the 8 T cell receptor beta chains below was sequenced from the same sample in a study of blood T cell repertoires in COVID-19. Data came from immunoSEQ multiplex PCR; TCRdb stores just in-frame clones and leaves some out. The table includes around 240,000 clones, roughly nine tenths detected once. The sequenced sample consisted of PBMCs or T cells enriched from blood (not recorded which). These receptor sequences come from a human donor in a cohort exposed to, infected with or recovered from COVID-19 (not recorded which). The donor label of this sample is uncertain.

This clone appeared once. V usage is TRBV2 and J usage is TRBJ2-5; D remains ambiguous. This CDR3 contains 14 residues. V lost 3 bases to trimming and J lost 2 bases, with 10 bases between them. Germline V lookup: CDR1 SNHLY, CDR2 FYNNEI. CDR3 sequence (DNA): TGTGCCAGCAGTGAGACGGGTATACAAGAGACCCAGTACTTC. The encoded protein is CASSETGIQETQYF.

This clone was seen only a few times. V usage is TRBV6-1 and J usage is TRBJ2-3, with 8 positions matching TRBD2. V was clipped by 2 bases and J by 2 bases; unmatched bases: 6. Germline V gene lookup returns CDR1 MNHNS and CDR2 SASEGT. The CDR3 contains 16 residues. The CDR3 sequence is CASSELRGDYTDTQYF. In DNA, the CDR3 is TGTGCCAGCAGTGAACTGCGGGGGGACTACACAGATACGCAGTATTTT.

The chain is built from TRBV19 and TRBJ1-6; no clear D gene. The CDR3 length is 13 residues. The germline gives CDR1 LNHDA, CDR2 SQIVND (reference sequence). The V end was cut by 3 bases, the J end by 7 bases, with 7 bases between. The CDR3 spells CASSISGNSPLHF. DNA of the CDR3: TGTGCCAGTAGTATTTCAGGAAATTCACCCCTCCACTTT.

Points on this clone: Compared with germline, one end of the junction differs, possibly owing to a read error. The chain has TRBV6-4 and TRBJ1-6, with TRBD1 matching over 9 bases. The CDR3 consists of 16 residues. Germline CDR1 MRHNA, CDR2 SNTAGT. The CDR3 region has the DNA TGTGCCAGCAGTGAACGGACAGGGGACTATCATTCACCCCTCCACTTT. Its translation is CASSERTGDYHSPLHF.

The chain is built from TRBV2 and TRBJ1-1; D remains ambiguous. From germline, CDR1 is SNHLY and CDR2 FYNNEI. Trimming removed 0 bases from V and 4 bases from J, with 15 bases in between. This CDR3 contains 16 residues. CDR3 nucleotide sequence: TGTGCCAGCAGTGAAGCGCGGTCCCGGGAACTCACTGAAGCTTTCTTT. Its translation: CASSEARSRELTEAFF.

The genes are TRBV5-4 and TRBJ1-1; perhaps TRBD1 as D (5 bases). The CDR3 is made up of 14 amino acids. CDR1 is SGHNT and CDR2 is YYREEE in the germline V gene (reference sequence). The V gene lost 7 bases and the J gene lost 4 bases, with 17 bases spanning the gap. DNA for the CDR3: TGTGCCAGCTCCCACCGGGGGGAGGGCACTGAAGCTTTCTTT. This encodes CASSHRGEGTEAFF.

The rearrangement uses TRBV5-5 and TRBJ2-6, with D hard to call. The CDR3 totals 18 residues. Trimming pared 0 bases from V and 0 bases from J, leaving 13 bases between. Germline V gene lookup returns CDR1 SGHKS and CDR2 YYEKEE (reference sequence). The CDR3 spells CASSLETRQVSGANVLTF. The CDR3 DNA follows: TGTGCCAGCAGCTTGGAAACGCGACAAGTCTCTGGGGCCAACGTCCTGACTTTC.

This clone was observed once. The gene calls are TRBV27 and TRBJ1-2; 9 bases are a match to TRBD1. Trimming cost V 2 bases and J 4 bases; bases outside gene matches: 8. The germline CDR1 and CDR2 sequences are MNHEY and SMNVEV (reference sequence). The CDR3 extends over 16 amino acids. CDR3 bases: TGTGCCAGCAGTTTAACAGGGACAGGGCAGGCCTATGGCTACACCTTC. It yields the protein CASSLTGTGQAYGYTF.